The 10 T cell receptor beta chains below all came from one sample that was sequenced in a study of OX40 agonist ivuxolimab in advanced cancers. Libraries were prepared by immunoSEQ multiplex PCR; TCRdb keeps only in-frame clonotypes and omits some of them. The sample records about 46,000 clones, around nine tenths being singletons. The input for sequencing was CD4+ or CD8+ T cells sorted from blood, taken in a trial of the OX40 agonist ivuxolimab. The origin of the receptors is an adult with an advanced solid tumor such as melanoma, head and neck, liver or kidney cancer.

V is TRBV28 and J is TRBJ1-4, with D unresolved. Germline V gives CDR1 MDHEN, CDR2 SYDVKM. Trimming took off 3 bases at V and 7 bases at J, with 3 bases between the two ends. This CDR3 region has 11 residues. CDR3 bases: TGTGCCAGCAGTTTTGGTGAAAAACTGTTTTTT. Protein: CASSFGEKLFF.

This chain uses TRBV5-1 with TRBJ2-7, with a weak D call TRBD1 (6 bases). Trimming shortened V by 3 bases and J by 7 bases, and 14 bases separated the two germline ends. The CDR3 length is 13 residues. Per germline, CDR1 SGHRS and CDR2 YFSETQ. The CDR3 is CASSSVTGREQYF. The DNA of the CDR3 is TGCGCCAGCAGCTCTGTAACAGGGAGAGAGCAGTACTTC.

The count of this clone is one. V and J are TRBV13 and TRBJ1-2; no firm D call. Deletions cut 2 bases from V and 8 bases from J, with 9 bases between. The CDR3 spans 12 residues. Germline values: CDR1 PRHDT, CDR2 FYEKMQ (reference sequence). The CDR3 loop is CASSLTRSGYTF. CDR3 DNA sequence: TGTGCCAGCAGCTTAACCCGGTCGGGCTACACCTTC.

The genes are TRBV6-1 and TRBJ1-5; TRBD1 matches at 12 bases. V was clipped by 4 bases and J by 3 bases; unmatched bases: 4. The germline gives CDR1 MNHNS, CDR2 SASEGT. CDR3 length: 16 residues. The CDR3 region is CASSGGQGANNQPQHF. The CDR3, as DNA: TGTGCCAGCAGTGGGGGACAGGGGGCAAACAATCAGCCCCAGCATTTT.

This clone was picked up a small number of times. V and J are TRBV30 and TRBJ1-1; 7 positions agree with TRBD1. V lost 5 bases to trimming and J lost 1 base; unmatched junction nucleotides: 10. From germline, CDR1 is GTSNPN and CDR2 SVGIG (reference sequence). The CDR3 has 15 residues. The CDR3 nucleotides read TGTGCCTGGGGGACAGACAACCTAGCGAACACTGAAGCTTTCTTT. Protein sequence: CAWGTDNLANTEAFF.

V and J are TRBV5-5 and TRBJ2-7; D might be TRBD2 (6 bases). Trimming took 7 bases from V and 3 from J, leaving 11 bases between them. The CDR3 contains 12 residues. Looked up from germline, CDR1 is SGHKS and CDR2 is YYEKEE (reference sequence). CDR3 residues: CASGGPLYEQYF. CDR3 coding DNA: TGTGCCAGCGGAGGGCCCCTCTACGAGCAGTACTTC.

This clone has just one count. The chain couples TRBV12-5 to TRBJ2-4; tentatively, D is TRBD2 (5 bases). The CDR3 contains 16 residues. Trimming shortened V by 1 base and J by 0 bases, and 10 bases separated the two germline ends. Germline V gene lookup returns CDR1 LGHNT and CDR2 FRNRAP. This CDR3 reads CASGLGLGLAKNIQYF. The CDR3 nucleotides read TGTGCTAGTGGTTTGGGCCTCGGACTAGCCAAAAACATTCAGTACTTC.

The chain employs TRBV5-6 and TRBJ2-1; 7 positions agree with TRBD1. Germline V CDR1 and CDR2: SGHDT, YYEEEE. This CDR3 spans 15 amino acids. After removal of 3 bases from V and 3 bases from J, the junction contained 6 bases not matched to a gene. CDR3 residues: CASSSWTGDYNEQFF. In DNA form, the CDR3 reads TGTGCCAGCAGCTCCTGGACAGGAGACTACAATGAGCAGTTCTTC.

V and J are TRBV27 and TRBJ1-1; D remains unclear. Germline CDR1 reads MNHEY; CDR2 reads SMNVEV (reference sequence). Trimming shortened V by 3 bases and J by 4 bases, and 9 bases separated the two germline ends. This CDR3 contains 13 residues. Written as DNA, the CDR3 is TGTGCCAGCAGTTTTGCCACGGGCACTGAAGCTTTCTTT. As protein: CASSFATGTEAFF.

There are a few counts of this clone. This chain joins TRBV4-1 and TRBJ1-2; no firm D call. V was shortened by 4 bases and J by 4 bases, with 16 bases between the two germline ends. The CDR3 is 15 residues long. The germline gives CDR1 MGHRA, CDR2 YSYEKL. This CDR3 reads CASSPRQNRAYGYTF. In DNA form, the CDR3 reads TGCGCCAGCAGCCCTAGACAAAATCGTGCCTATGGCTACACCTTC.